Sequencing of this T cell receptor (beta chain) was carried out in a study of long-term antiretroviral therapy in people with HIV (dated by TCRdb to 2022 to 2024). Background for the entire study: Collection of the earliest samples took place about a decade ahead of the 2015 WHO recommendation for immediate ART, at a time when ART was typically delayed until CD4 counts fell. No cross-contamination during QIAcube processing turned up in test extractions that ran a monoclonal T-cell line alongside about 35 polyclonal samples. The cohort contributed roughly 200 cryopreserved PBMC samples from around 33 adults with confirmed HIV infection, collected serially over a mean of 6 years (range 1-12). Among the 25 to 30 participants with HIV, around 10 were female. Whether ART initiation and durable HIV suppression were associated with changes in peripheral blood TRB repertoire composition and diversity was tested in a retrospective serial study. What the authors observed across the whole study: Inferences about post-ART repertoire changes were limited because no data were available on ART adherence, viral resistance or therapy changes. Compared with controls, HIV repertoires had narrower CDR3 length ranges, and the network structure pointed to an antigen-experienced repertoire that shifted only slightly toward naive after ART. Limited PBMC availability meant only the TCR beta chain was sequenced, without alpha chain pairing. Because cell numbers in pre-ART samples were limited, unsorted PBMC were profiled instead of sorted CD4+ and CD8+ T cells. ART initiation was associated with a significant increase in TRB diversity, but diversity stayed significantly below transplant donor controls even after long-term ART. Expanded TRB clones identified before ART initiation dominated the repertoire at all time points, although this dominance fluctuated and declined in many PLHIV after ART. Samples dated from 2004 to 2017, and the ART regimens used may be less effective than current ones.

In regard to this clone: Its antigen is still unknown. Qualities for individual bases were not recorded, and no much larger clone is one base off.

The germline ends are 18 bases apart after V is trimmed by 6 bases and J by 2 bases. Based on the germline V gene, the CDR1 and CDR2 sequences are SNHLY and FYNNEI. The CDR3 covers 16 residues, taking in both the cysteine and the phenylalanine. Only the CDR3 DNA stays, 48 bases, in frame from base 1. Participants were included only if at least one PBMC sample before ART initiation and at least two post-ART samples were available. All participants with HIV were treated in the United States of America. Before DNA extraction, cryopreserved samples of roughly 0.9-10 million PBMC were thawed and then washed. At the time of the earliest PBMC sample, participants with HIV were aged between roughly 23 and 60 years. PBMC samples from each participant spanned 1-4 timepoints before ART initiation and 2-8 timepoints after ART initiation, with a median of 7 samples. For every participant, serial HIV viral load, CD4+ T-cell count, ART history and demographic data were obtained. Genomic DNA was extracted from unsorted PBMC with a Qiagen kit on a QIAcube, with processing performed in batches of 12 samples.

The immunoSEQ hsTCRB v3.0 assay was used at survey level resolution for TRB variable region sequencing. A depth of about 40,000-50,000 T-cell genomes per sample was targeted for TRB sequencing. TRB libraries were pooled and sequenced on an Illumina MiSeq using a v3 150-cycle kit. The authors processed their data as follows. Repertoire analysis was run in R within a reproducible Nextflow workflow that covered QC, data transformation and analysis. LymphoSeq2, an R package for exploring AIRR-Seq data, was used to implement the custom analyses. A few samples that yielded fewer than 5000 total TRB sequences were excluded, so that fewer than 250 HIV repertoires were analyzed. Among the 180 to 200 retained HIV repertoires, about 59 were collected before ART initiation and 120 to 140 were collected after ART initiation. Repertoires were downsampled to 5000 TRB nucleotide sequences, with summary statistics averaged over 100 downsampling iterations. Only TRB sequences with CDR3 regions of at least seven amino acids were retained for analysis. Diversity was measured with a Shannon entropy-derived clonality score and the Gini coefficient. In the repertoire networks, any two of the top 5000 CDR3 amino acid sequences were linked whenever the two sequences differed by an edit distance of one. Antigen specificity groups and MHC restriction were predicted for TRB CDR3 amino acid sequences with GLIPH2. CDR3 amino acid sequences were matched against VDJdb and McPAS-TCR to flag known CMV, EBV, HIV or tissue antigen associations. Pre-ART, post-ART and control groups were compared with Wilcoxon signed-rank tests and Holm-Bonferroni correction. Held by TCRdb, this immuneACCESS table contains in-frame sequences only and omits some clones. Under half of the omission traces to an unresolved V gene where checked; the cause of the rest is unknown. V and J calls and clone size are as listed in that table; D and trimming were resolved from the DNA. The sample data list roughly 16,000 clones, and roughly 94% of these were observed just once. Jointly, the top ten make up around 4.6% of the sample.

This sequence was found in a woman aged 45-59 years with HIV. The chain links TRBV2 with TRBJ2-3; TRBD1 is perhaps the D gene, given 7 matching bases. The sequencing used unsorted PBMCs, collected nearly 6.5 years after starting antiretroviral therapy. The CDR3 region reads CASRTIRGDFTDTQYF. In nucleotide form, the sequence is TGTGCCAGCAGGACAATCAGGGGGGACTTCACAGATACGCAGTATTTT.